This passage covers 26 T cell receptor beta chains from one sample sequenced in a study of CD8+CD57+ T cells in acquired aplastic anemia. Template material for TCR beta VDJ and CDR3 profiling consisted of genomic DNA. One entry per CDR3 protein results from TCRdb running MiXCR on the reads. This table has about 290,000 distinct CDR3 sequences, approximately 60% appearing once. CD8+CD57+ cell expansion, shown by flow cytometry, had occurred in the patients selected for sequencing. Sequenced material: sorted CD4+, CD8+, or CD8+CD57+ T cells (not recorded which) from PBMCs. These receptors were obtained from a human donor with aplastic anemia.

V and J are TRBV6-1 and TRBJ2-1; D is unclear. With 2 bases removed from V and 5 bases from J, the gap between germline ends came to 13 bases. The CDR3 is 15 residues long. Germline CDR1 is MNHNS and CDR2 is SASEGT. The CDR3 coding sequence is TGTGCCAGCAGTGAACAAGAAGGGTCCCACAATGAGCAGTTCTTC. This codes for CASSEQEGSHNEQFF.

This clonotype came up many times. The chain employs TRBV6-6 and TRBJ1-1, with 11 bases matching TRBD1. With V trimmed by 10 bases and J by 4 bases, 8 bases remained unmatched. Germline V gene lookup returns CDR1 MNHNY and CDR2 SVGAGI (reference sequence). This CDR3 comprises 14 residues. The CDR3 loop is CATRDRGSATEAFF. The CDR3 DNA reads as TGTGCCACACGGGACAGGGGGTCGGCCACTGAAGCTTTCTTT.

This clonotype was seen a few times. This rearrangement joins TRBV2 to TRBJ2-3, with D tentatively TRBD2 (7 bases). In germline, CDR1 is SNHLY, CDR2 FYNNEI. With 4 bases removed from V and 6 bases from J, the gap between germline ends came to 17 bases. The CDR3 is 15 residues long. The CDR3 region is CASSASSSGGDTQYF. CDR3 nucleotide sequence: TGTGCCAGCAGTGCCTCATCGTCGGGGGGCGATACGCAGTATTTT. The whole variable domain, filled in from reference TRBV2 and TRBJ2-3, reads EPEVTQTPSHQVTQMGQEVILRCVPISNHLYFYWYRQILGQKVEFLVSFYNNEISEKSEIFDDQFSVERPDGSNFTLKIRSTKLEDSAMYFCASSASSSGGDTQYFGPGTRLTVL.

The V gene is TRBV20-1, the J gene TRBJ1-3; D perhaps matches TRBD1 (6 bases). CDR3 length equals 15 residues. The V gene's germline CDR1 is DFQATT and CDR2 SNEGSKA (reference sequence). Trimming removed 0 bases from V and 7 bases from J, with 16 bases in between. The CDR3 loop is CSARDFQGMENTIYF. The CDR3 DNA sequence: TGCAGTGCTAGAGATTTTCAGGGGATGGAGAACACCATATATTTT.

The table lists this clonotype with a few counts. DNA of the CDR3: TGCGCCAGCAGCGCCGAGGCCCCCAGGGGCGGAGAGCAGTTCTTC. Its translation is CASSAEAPRGGEQFF. The chain joins TRBV10-2 to TRBJ2-7; a weak D match, TRBD1 (6 bases). With the DNA end fitting TRBJ2-1 better, the J assignment may be wrong. CDR1 is WSHSY, CDR2 SAAADI, per germline. The CDR3 has 15 residues.

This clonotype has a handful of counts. The DNA of the CDR3 is TGTGCCAGCAGCTTAGCCGGTTCGACAAGAACCTATGGCTACACCTTC. The encoded protein is CASSLAGSTRTYGYTF. The chain combines TRBV11-3 with TRBJ1-2; D gene uncertain. V gave up 1 base and J gave up 4 bases, with 16 bases separating them. CDR1 and CDR2 from the germline V gene are SGHNT and YENEEA. This CDR3 has 16 residues.

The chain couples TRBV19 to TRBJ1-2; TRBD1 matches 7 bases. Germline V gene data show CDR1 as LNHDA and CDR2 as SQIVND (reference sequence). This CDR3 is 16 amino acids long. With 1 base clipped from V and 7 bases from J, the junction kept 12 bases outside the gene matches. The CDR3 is CASSIVPEAGGTGYTF. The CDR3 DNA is TGTGCCAGTAGTATAGTCCCCGAGGCAGGGGGGACTGGCTACACCTTC.

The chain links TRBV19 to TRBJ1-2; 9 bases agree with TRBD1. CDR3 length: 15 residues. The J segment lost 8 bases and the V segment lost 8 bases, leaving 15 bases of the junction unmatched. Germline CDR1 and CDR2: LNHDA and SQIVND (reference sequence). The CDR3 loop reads CASARDTGGAWGYTF. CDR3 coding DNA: TGTGCCAGTGCTAGAGATACAGGGGGCGCGTGGGGCTACACCTTC.

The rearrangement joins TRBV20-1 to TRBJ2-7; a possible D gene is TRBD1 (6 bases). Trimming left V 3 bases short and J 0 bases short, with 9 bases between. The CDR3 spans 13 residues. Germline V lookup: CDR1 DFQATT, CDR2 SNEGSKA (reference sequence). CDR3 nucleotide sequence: TGCAGTGCTAGTGACAGGACCTCCTACGAGCAGTACTTC. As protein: CSASDRTSYEQYF.

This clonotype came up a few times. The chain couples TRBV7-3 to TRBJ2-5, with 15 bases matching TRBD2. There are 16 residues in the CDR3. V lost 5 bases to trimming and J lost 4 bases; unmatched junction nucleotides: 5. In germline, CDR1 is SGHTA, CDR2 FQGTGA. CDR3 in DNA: TGTGCCAGCAGCCCAGGACTAGCGGGGGGGAGAGAGACCCAGTACTTC. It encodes CASSPGLAGGRETQYF.

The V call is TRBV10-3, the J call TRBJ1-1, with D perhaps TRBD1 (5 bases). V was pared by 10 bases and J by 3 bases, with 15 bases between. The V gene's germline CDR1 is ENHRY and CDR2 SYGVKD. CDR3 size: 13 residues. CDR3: CATKGVGDTEAFF. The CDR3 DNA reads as TGTGCCACCAAAGGGGTTGGGGACACTGAAGCTTTCTTT.

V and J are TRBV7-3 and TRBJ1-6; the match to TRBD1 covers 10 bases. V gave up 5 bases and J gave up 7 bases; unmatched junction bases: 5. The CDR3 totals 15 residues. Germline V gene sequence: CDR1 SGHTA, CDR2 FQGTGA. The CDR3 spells CASSPRTGGNSPLHF. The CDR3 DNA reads TGTGCCAGCAGCCCTCGGACAGGGGGGAATTCACCCCTCCACTTT.

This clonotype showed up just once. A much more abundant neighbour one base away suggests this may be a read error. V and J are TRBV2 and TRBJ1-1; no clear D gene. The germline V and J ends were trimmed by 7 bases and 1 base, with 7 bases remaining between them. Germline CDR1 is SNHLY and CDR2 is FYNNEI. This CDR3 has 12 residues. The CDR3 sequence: CASKAANTEAFF. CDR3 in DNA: TGTGCCAGCAAGGCGGCGAACACTGAAGCTTTCTTT.

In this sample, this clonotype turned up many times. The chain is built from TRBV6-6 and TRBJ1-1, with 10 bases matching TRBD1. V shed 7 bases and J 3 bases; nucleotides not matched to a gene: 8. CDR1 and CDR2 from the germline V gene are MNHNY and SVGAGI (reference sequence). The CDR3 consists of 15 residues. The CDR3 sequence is CASTTRQGADTEAFF. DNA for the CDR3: TGTGCCAGCACTACCCGACAGGGGGCGGACACTGAAGCTTTCTTT.

CDR3 bases: TGCAGTGCGGAGGACGCAGATACGCAGTATTTT. Translation gives CSAEDADTQYF. The V and J genes are TRBV20-1 and TRBJ2-3, with D maybe TRBD2 (5 bases). Deletions cut 6 bases from V and 4 bases from J, with 8 bases between. The V gene's germline CDR1 is DFQATT and CDR2 SNEGSKA (reference sequence). This CDR3 has 11 amino acids.

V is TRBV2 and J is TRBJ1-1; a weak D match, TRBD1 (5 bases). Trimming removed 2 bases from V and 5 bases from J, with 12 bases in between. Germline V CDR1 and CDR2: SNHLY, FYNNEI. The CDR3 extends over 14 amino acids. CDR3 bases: TGTGCCAGCAGTGAAATGGGCAGGGAGACTGAAGCTTTCTTT. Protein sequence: CASSEMGRETEAFF.

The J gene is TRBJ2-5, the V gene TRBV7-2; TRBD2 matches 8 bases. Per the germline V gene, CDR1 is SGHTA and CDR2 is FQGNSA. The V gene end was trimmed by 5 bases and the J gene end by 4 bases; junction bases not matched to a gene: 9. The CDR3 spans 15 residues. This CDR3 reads CASSPAAGGIETQYF. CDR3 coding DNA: TGTGCCAGCAGCCCCGCGGCGGGGGGCATAGAGACCCAGTACTTC. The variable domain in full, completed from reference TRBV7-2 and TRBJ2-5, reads GAGVSQSPSNKVTEKGKDVELRCDPISGHTALYWYRQSLGQGLEFLIYFQGNSAPDKSGLPSDRFSAERTGGSVSTLTIQRTQQEDSAVYLCASSPAAGGIETQYFGPGTRLLVL.

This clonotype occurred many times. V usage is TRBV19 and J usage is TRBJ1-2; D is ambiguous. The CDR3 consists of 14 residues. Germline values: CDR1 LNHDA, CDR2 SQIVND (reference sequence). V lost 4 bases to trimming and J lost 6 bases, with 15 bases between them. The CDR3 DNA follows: TGTGCCAGTAGTAATTCCCAAGGAAGGGATGGCTACACCTTC. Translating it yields CASSNSQGRDGYTF.

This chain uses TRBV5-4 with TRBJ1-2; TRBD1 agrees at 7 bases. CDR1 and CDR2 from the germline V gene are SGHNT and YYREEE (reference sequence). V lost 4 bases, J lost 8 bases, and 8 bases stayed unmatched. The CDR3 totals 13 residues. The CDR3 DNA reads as TGTGCCAGCAGCCTCGACAGGGCTGTCGGCTACACCTTC. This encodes CASSLDRAVGYTF.

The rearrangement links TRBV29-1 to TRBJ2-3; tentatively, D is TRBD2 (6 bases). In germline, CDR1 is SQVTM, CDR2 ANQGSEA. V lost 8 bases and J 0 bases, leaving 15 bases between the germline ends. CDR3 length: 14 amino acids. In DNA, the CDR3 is TGCAGCTGCGGCACGGGAGCTAGCACAGATACGCAGTATTTT. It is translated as CSCGTGASTDTQYF.

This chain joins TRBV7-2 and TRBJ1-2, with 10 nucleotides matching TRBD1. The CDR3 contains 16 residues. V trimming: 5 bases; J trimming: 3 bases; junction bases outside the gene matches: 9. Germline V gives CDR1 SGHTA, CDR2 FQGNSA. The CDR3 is CASSPQTGGGHYGYTF. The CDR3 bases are TGTGCCAGCAGCCCGCAGACAGGGGGCGGCCACTATGGCTACACCTTC.

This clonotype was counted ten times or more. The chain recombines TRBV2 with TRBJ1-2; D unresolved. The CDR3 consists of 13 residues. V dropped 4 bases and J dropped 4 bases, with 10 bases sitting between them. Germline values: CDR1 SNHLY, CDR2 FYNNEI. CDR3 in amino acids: CASSARSSYGYTF. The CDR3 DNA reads TGTGCCAGCAGTGCGAGATCCTCCTATGGCTACACCTTC.

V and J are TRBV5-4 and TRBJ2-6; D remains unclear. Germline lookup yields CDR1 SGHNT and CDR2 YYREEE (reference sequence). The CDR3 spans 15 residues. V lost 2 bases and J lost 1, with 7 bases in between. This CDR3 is CASSFGESGANVLTF. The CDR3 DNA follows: TGTGCCAGCAGCTTTGGCGAGTCTGGGGCCAACGTCCTGACTTTC.

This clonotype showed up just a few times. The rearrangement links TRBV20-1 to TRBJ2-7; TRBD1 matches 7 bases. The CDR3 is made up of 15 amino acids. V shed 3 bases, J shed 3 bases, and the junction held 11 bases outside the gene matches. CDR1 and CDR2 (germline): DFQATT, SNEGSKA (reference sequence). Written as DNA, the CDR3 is TGCAGTGCTAGTGGACAGGCGATTGGAGTCTACGAGCAGTACTTC. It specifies CSASGQAIGVYEQYF.

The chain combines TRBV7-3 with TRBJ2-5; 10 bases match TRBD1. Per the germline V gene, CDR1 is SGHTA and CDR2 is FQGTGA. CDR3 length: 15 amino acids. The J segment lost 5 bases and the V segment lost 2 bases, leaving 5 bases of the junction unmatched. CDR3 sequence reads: CASSLDRDRGETQYF. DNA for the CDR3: TGTGCCAGCAGCTTAGATAGGGACAGGGGTGAGACCCAGTACTTC.

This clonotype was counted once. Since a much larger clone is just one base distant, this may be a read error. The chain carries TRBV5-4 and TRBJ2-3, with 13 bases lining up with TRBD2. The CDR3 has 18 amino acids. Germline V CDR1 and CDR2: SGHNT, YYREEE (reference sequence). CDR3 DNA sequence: TGTACCAGCAGCTTGAAACTAGCGGGGGGGCGGGAGGCAGATACGCAGTATTTT. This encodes CTSSLKLAGGREADTQYF.